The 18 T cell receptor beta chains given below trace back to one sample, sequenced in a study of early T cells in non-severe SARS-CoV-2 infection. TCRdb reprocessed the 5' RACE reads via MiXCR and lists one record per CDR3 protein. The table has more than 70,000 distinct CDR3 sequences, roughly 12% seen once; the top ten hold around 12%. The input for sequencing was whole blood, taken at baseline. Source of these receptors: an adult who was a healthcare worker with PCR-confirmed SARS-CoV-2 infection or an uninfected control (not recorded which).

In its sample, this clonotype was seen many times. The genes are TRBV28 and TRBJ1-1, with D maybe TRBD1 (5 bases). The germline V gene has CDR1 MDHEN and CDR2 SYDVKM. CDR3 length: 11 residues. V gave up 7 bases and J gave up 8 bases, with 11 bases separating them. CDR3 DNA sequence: TGTGCCAGCACTGGGGCAAGAGAAGCTTTCTTT. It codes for CASTGAREAFF.

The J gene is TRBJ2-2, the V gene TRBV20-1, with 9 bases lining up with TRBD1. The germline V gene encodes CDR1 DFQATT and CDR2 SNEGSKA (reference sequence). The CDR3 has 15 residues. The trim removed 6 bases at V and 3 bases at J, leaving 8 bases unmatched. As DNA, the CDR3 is TGCAGTGCGAAACAGGGGGCTAGCGACACCGGGGAGCTGTTTTTT. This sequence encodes CSAKQGASDTGELFF.

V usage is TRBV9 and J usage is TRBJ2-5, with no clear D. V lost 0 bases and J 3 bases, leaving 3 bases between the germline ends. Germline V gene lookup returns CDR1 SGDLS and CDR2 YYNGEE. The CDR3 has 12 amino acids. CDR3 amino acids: CASSVGEETQYF. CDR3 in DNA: TGTGCCAGCAGCGTAGGAGAAGAGACCCAGTACTTC.

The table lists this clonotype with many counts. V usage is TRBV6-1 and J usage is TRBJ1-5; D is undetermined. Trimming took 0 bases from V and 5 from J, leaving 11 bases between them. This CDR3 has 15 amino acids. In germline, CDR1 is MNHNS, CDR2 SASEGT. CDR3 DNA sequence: TGTGCCAGCAGTGAAGCTGCAAGGAATTATCAGCCCCAGCATTTT. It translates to CASSEAARNYQPQHF.

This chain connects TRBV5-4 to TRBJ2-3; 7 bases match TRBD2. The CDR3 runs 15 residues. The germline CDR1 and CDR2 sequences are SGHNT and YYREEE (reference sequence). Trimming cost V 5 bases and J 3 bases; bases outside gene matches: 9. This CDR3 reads CASRPSLADTDTQYF. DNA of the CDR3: TGTGCCAGCAGACCAAGCCTAGCGGATACAGATACGCAGTATTTT.

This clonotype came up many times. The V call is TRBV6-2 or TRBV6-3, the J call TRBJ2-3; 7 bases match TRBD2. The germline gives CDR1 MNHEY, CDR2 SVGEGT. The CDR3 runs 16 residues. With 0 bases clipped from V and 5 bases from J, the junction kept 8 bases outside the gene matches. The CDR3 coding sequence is TGTGCCAGCAGTTACTCATCTGGACTAGTACAAGATACGCAGTATTTT. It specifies CASSYSSGLVQDTQYF.

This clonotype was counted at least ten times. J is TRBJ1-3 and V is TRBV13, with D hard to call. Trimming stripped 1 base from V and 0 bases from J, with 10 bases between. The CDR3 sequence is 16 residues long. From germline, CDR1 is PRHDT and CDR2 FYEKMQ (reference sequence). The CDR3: CASSLEGQSSGNTIYF. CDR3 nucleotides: TGTGCCAGCAGCTTAGAAGGTCAAAGCTCTGGAAACACCATATATTTT. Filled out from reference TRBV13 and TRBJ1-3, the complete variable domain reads AAGVIQSPRHLIKEKRETATLKCYPIPRHDTVYWYQQGPGQDPQFLISFYEKMQSDKGSIPDRFSAQQFSDYHSELNMSSLELGDSALYFCASSLEGQSSGNTIYFGEGSWLTVV.

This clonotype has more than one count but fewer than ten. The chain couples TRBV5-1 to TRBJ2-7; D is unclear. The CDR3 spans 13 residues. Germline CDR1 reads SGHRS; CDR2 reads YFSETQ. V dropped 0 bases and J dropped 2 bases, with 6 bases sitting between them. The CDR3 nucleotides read TGCGCCAGCAGCTTGGACCAGACCTACGAGCAGTACTTC. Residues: CASSLDQTYEQYF.

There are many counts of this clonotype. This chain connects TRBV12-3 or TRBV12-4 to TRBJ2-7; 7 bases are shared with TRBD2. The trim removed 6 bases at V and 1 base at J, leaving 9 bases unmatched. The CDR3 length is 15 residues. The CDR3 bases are TGTGCCAGCAGGGGGGGGAGTCGGTTTTCCTACGAGCAGTACTTC. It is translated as CASRGGSRFSYEQYF.

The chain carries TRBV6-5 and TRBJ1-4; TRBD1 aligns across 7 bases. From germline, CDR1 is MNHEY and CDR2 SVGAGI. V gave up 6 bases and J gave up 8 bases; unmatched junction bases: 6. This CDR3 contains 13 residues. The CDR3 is CASRRDRQEKLFF. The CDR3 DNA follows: TGTGCCAGCAGGCGGGACAGACAGGAAAAACTGTTTTTT.

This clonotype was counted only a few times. CDR3 sequence (DNA): TGTGCCAGCACCACCCGGGTAGGGACTGAAGCTTTCTTT. This sequence encodes CASTTRVGTEAFF. This sequence joins TRBV7-2 and TRBJ1-1, with D hard to call. The V and J ends lost 7 bases and 5 bases respectively, with 14 bases between them. This CDR3 comprises 13 residues. Germline assignment: CDR1 SGHTA and CDR2 FQGNSA. The whole variable domain, filled in from reference TRBV7-2 and TRBJ1-1, reads GAGVSQSPSNKVTEKGKDVELRCDPISGHTALYWYRQSLGQGLEFLIYFQGNSAPDKSGLPSDRFSAERTGGSVSTLTIQRTQQEDSAVYLCASTTRVGTEAFFGQGTRLTVV.

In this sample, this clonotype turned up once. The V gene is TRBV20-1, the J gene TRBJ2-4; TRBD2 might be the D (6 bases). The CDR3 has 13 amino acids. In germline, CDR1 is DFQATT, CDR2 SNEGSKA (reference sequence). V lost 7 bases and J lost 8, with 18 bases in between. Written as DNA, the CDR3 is TGCAGTGGAAATGGGGCGAGGGAGGACATTCAGTACTTC. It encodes CSGNGAREDIQYF.

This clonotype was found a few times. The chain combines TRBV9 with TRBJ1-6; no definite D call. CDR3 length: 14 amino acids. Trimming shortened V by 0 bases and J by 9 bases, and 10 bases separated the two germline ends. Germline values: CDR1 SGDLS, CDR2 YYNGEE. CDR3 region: CASSVEGTTSPLHF. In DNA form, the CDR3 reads TGTGCCAGCAGCGTAGAGGGCACCACTTCACCCCTCCACTTT.

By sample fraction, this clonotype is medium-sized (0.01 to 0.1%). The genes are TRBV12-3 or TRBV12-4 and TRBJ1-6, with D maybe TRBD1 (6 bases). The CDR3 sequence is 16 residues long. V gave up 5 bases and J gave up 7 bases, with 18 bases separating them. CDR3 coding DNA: TGTGCCAGCAGTGGAATCTTGGGACAAGGGAATTCACCCCTCCACTTT. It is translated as CASSGILGQGNSPLHF.

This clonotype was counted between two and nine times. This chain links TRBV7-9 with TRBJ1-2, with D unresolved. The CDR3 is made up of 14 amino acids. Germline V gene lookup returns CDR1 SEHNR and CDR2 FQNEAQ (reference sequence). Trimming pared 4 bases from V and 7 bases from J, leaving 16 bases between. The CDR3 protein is CASSSGRILLGYTF. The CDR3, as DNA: TGTGCCAGCAGCTCCGGCAGGATTCTTCTTGGCTACACCTTC.

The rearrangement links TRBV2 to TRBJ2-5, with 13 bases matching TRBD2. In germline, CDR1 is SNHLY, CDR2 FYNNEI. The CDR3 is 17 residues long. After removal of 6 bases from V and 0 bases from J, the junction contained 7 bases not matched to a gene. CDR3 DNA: TGTGCCAGCAGAGGACTAGCGGGGGCCCCGAACCAAGAGACCCAGTACTTC. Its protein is CASRGLAGAPNQETQYF.

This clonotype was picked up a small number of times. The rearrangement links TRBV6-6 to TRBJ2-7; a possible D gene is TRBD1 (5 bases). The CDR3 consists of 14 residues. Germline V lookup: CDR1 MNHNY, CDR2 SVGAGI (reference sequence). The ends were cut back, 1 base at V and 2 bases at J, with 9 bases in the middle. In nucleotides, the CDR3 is TGTGCCAGCAGTTACTATCAGGGTACCTACGAGCAGTACTTC. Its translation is CASSYYQGTYEQYF.

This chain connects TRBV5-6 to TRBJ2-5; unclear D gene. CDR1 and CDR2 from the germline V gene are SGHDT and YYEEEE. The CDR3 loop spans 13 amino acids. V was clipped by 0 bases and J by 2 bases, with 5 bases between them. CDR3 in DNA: TGTGCCAGCAGCTTGGACGGGCAAGAGACCCAGTACTTC. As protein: CASSLDGQETQYF.